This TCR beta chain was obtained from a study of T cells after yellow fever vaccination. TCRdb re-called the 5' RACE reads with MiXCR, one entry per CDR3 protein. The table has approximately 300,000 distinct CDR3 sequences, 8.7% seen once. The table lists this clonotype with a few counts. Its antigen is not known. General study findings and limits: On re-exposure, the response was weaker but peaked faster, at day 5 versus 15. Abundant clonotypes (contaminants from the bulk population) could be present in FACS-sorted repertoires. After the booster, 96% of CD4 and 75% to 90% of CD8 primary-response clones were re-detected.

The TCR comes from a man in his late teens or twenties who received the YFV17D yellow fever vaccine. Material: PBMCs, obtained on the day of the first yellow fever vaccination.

CDR3: CASSLRTQGAEAFF. The CDR3 coding sequence is TGTGCCAGCAGCTTACGGACACAGGGGGCTGAAGCTTTCTTT. The chain carries TRBV7-2 and TRBJ1-1; TRBD1 agrees at 8 bases. The CDR3 has 14 amino acids. Germline CDR1 is SGHTA and CDR2 is FQGNSA. The J segment lost 6 bases and the V segment lost 2 bases, leaving 5 bases of the junction unmatched.